This T cell receptor beta chain was captured by sequencing in a study of blood T cell repertoires in COVID-19. Original handling: The assay estimated nucleated cells by amplifying reference gene primers. Generated by immunoSEQ multiplex PCR, the TCRdb table keeps only in-frame clones and is missing some. That table supplies the V and J calls and clone size; D and trimming were determined from the DNA. Counted here are about 76,000 clones, about 88% occurring once; the ten biggest clones make up approximately 1.6%. Germline CDR1 LGHNT, CDR2 FRNRAP. CDR3 length equals 14 residues. V shed 0 bases and J 15 bases; nucleotides not matched to a gene: 11.

The gene calls are TRBV12-5 and TRBJ2-1; 7 bases agree with TRBD2. The sequence came from a man aged 50 or older with acute or convalescent COVID-19. Specimen: peripheral blood. The CDR3 DNA is TGTGCTAGTGGTTTGGTAATAATCGGGGGGAAGTGGTTCTTC. Translated: CASGLVIIGGKWFF.